This T cell receptor (beta chain) was observed in a study of identical twins. Study observations and caveats: Its conclusions, products of cross-sectional statistical analysis, did not come from following the same donors. Memory repertoires lacked the insertion deficit that abundant cord blood beta clonotypes showed.

MiXCR was run by TCRdb on the 5' RACE reads, yielding one entry per CDR3 protein. The sample consists of 540,000 or so distinct CDR3 sequences, around 20% of them appearing once. The CDR3 totals 13 residues. CDR1 is KGHDR, CDR2 SFDVKD, per germline. V lost 9 bases and J lost 5, with 12 bases in between. Note on this clonotype: Its antigen is unknown.

This sample also belongs to another study, concerning yellow fever vaccine responses in identical twins.

The sample comprised CD4+ T cells sorted from blood. The clonotype comes from a woman aged 18-35 years in good health. The gene calls are TRBV24-1 and TRBJ2-2, with D possibly TRBD1 on 5 matching bases. The CDR3 nucleotides are TGTGCCACCGGCGGACAACAGACCGGGGAGCTGTTTTTT. Translating it yields CATGGQQTGELFF.